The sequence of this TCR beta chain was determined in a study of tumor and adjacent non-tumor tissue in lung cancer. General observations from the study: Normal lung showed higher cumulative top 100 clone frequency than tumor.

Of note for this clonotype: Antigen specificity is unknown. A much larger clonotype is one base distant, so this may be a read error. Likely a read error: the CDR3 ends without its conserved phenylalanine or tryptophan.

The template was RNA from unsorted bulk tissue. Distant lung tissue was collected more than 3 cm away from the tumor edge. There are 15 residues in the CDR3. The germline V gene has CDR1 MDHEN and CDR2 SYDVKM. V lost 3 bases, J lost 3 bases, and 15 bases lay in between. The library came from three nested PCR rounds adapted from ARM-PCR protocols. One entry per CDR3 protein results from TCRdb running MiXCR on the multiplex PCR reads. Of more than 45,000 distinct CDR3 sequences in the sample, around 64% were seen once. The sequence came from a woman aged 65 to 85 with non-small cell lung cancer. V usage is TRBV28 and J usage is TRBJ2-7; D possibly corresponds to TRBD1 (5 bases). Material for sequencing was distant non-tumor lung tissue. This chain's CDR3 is CASSFLTEDNYEQYI. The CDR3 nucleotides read TGTGCCAGCAGTTTTTTGACAGAAGACAACTACGAGCAGTACATC.